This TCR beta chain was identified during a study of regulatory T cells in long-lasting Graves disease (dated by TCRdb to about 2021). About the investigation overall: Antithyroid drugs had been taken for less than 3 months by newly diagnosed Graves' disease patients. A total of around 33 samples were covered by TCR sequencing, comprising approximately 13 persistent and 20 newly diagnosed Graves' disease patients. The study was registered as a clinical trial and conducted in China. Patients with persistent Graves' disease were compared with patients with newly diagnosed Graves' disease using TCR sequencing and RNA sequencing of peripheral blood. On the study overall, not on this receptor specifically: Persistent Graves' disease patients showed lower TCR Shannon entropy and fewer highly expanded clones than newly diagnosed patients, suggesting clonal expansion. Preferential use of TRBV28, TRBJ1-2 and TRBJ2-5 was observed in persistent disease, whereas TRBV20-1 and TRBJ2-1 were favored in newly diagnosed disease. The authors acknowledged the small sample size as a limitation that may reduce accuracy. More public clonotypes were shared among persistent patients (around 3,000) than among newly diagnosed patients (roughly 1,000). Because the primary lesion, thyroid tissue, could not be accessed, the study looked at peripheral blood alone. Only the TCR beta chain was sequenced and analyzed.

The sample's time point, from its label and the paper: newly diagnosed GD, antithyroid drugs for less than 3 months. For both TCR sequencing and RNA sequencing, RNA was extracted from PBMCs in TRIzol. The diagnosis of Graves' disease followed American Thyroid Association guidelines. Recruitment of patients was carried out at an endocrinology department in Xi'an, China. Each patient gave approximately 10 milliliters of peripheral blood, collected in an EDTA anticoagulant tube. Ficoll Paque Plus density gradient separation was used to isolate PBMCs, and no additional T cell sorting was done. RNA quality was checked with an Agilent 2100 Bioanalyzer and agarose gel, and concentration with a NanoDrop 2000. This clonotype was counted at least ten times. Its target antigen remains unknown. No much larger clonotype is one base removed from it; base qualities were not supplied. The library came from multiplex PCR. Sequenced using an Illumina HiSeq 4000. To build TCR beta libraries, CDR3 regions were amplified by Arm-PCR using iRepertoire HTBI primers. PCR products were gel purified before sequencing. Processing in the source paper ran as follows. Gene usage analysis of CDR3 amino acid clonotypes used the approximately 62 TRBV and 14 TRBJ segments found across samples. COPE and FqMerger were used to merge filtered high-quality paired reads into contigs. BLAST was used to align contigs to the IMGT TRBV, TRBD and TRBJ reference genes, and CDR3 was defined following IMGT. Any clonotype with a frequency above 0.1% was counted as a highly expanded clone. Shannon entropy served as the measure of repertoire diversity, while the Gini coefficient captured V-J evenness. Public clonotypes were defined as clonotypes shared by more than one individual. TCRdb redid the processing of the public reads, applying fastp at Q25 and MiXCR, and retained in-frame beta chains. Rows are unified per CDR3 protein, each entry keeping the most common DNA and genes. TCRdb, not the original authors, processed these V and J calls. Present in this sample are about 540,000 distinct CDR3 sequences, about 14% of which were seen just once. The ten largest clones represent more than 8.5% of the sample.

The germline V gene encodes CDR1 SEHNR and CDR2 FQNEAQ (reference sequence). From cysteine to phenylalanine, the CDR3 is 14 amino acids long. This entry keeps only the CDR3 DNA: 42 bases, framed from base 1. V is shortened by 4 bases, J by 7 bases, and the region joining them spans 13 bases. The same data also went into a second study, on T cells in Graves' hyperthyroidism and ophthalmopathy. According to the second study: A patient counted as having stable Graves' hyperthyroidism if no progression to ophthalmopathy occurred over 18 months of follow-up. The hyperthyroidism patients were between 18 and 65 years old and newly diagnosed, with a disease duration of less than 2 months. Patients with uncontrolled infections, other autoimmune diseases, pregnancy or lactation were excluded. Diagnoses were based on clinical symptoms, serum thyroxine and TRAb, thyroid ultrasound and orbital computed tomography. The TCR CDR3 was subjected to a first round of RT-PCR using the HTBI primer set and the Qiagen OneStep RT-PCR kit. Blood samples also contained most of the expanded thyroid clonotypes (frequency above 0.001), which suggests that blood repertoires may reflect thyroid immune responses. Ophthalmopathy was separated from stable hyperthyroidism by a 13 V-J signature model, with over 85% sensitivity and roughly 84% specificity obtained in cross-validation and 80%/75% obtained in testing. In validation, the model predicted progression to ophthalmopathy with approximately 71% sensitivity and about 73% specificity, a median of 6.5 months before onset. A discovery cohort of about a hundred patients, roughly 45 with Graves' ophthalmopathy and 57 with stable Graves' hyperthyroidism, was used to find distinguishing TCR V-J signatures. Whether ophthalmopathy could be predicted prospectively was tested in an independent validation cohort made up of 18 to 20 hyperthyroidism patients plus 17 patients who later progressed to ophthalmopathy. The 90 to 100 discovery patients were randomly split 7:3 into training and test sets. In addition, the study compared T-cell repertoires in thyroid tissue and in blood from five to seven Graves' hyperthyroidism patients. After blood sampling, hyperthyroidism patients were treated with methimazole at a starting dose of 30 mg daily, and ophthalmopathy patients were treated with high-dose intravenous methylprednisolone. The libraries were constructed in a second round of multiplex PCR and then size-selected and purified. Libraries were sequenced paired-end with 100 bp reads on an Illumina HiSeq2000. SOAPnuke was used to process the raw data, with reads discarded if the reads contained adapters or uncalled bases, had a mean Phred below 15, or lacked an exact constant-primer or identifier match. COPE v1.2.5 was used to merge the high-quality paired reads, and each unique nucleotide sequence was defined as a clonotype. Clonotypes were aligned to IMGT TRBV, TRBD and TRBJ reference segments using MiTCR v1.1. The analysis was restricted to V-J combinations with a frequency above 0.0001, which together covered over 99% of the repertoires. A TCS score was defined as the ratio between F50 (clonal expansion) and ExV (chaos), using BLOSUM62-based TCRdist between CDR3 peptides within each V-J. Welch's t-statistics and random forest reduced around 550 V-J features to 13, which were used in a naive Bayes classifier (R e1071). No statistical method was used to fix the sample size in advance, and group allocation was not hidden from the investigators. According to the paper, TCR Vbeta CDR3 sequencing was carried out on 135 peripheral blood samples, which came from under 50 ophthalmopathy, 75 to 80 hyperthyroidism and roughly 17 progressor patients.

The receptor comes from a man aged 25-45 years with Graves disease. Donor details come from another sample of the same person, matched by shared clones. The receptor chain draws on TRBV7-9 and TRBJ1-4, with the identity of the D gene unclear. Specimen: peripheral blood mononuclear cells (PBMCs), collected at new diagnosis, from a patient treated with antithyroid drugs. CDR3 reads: CASSYPVVGEKLFF. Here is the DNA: TGTGCCAGCAGCTACCCAGTGGTGGGTGAAAAACTGTTTTTT.